These 21 T cell receptor beta chains were sequenced from one sample in a study of cytomegalovirus exposure and HLA in healthy donors. In the PCR, 60 Vbeta and 13 Jbeta primers were used. TCRdb's copy holds only in-frame clones and misses some; the assay was immunoSEQ multiplex PCR. This sample has about 210,000 clones, with 82% found just once. The source material was PBMCs. Source of these receptors: a man aged 40-49 years in good health and CMV-seropositive.

This rearrangement joins TRBV6-5 to TRBJ1-5; a possible D gene is TRBD1 (6 bases). V lost 4 bases and J lost 2, with 15 bases in between. The CDR3 length is 16 residues. Germline V CDR1 and CDR2: MNHEY, SVGAGI. The CDR3 sequence is CASSSIRGGGNQPQHF. The CDR3 DNA sequence: TGTGCCAGCAGTTCGATCAGGGGCGGAGGCAATCAGCCCCAGCATTTT.

CDR3: CATSTGLTYEQYF. As DNA, the CDR3 is TGTGCCACCAGCACCGGACTAACCTACGAGCAGTACTTC. The V and J genes are TRBV15 and TRBJ2-7; a possible D gene is TRBD2 (6 bases). Trimming removed 4 bases at V and 2 bases at J, with 9 bases between. CDR3 length: 13 residues. The germline CDR1 and CDR2 sequences are LNHNV and YYDKDF (reference sequence).

The chain joins TRBV10-2 to TRBJ2-5; 14 nucleotides line up with TRBD2. With V trimmed by 8 bases and J by 14 bases, 7 bases remained unmatched. CDR1 and CDR2 (germline): WSHSY, SAAADI. The CDR3 totals 12 residues. The CDR3 region is CASGGLAGVPYF. In nucleotides, the CDR3 is TGCGCCAGCGGGGGACTAGCGGGAGTTCCTTACTTC.

This chain links TRBV10-3 with TRBJ1-5; a possible D gene is TRBD1 (5 bases). CDR1 and CDR2 (germline): ENHRY, SYGVKD. The CDR3 covers 13 residues. V lost 8 bases to trimming and J lost 1 base, with 9 bases between them. The CDR3 DNA follows: TGTGCCATCTCCGGGGGAAGCAATCAGCCCCAGCATTTT. As protein: CAISGGSNQPQHF.

This chain joins TRBV18 and TRBJ2-5; 12 positions match TRBD2. Germline trimming cut 5 bases from V and 2 bases from J; bases unmatched to any gene: 3. This CDR3 comprises 15 residues. Germline CDR1 is KGHSH and CDR2 is LQKENI. CDR3 nucleotide sequence: TGTGCCAGCTCAGGGACTAGCGGGCCACAAGAGACCCAGTACTTC. This codes for CASSGTSGPQETQYF.

The chain combines TRBV11-3 with TRBJ2-1; TRBD1 matches at 8 bases. CDR1 is SGHNT and CDR2 is YENEEA in the germline V gene. The CDR3 contains 15 residues. Germline trimming cut 3 bases from V and 3 bases from J; bases unmatched to any gene: 4. The CDR3 reads CASSFRTGYYNEQFF. The CDR3 DNA follows: TGTGCCAGCAGCTTCCGGACAGGGTACTACAATGAGCAGTTCTTC.

This clone was detected a few times. This same CDR3 is encoded by further DNA sequences in the sample. The V gene is TRBV6-5, the J gene TRBJ1-2, with a possible D match to TRBD1 (6 bases). CDR1 is MNHEY and CDR2 is SVGAGI in the germline V gene. Trimming shortened V by 6 bases and J by 8 bases, and 10 bases separated the two germline ends. The CDR3 spans 11 residues. Here the CDR3 DNA reads TGTGCCAGCAGACAGGGTGGCGGCTACACCTTC. Protein: CASRQGGGYTF.

This sequence joins TRBV29-1 and TRBJ2-1; TRBD2 agrees at 11 bases. This CDR3 region has 13 residues. Germline values: CDR1 SQVTM, CDR2 ANQGSEA. J gave up 10 bases and V 4 bases, and 6 bases lay outside the gene matches. The CDR3: CSVVGPSGREQFF. The CDR3 DNA is TGCAGCGTTGTAGGGCCTAGCGGGAGGGAGCAGTTCTTC.

The V call is TRBV15, the J call TRBJ2-1, with 13 nucleotides matching TRBD2. The CDR3 sequence is 17 residues long. Germline assignment: CDR1 LNHNV and CDR2 YYDKDF (reference sequence). V lost 5 bases to trimming and J lost 4 bases; unmatched junction nucleotides: 8. CDR3 in amino acids: CATSGGLAGSSYNEQFF. CDR3 coding DNA: TGTGCCACCAGCGGGGGACTAGCGGGAAGCAGTTACAATGAGCAGTTCTTC.

V and J are TRBV27 and TRBJ2-3; D gene uncertain. Trimming pared 4 bases from V and 2 bases from J, leaving 10 bases between. The germline CDR1 and CDR2 sequences are MNHEY and SMNVEV (reference sequence). This CDR3 has 14 amino acids. CDR3 coding DNA: TGTGCCAGCAGTTCACGACACAACACAGATACGCAGTATTTT. Translating it yields CASSSRHNTDTQYF.

The rearrangement links TRBV19 to TRBJ2-2, with 13 nucleotides matching TRBD2. The length of the CDR3 is 16 residues. From germline, CDR1 is LNHDA and CDR2 SQIVND (reference sequence). V trimming: 4 bases; J trimming: 6 bases; junction bases outside the gene matches: 5. CDR3 protein: CASSRGLAGVSGELFF. In DNA, the CDR3 is TGTGCCAGTAGTAGAGGACTAGCGGGAGTCTCCGGGGAGCTGTTTTTT. Together with reference TRBV19 and TRBJ2-2, the CDR3 gives the full variable domain: DGGITQSPKYLFRKEGQNVTLSCEQNLNHDAMYWYRQDPGQGLRLIYYSQIVNDFQKGDIAEGYSVSREKKESFPLTVTSAQKNPTAFYLCASSRGLAGVSGELFFGEGSRLTVL.

The rearrangement joins TRBV7-8 to TRBJ2-3, with D perhaps matching TRBD2 (6 bases). There are 15 residues in the CDR3. V lost 5 bases and J lost 2, with 14 bases in between. Germline CDR1 and CDR2: SGHVS and FQNEAQ. The CDR3 here is CASSPRGGITDTQYF. The CDR3 bases are TGTGCCAGCAGCCCCCGCGGCGGGATCACAGATACGCAGTATTTT. Variable domain in full (rest from reference TRBV7-8 and TRBJ2-3): GAGVSQSPRYKVAKRGQDVALRCDPISGHVSLFWYQQALGQGPEFLTYFQNEAQLDKSGLPSDRFFAERPEGSVSTLKIQRTQQEDSAVYLCASSPRGGITDTQYFGPGTRLTVL.

The chain carries TRBV2 and TRBJ1-2, with 9 bases lining up with TRBD1. The CDR3 totals 15 residues. Germline V CDR1 and CDR2: SNHLY, FYNNEI. Germline trimming cut 7 bases from V and 0 bases from J; bases unmatched to any gene: 6. The chain's CDR3 is CASTFWTGANYGYTF. The CDR3 bases are TGTGCCAGCACCTTCTGGACAGGGGCTAACTATGGCTACACCTTC. Looking up the rest from reference TRBV2 and TRBJ1-2 gives the full variable domain: EPEVTQTPSHQVTQMGQEVILRCVPISNHLYFYWYRQILGQKVEFLVSFYNNEISEKSEIFDDQFSVERPDGSNFTLKIRSTKLEDSAMYFCASTFWTGANYGYTFGSGTRLTVV.

The chain is built from TRBV21-1 and TRBJ1-4. TRBV21-1 is a known pseudogene. The CDR3 is made up of 14 amino acids. CDR3 sequence: CASRLRATNEKLFF. The CDR3 DNA follows: TGTGCCAGCCGCCTACGGGCAACTAATGAAAAACTGTTTTTT.

The rearrangement uses TRBV18 and TRBJ2-5; 9 nucleotides match TRBD1. Trimming at V came to 1 base and at J to 5 bases, leaving 5 bases not matched to a gene. The CDR3 spans 15 residues. Germline CDR1 and CDR2: KGHSH and LQKENI. The CDR3, as DNA: TGTGCCAGCTCACCACGAACAGGGGGCTTGGAGACCCAGTACTTC. As protein: CASSPRTGGLETQYF. Together with reference TRBV18 and TRBJ2-5, the CDR3 gives the full variable domain: NAGVMQNPRHLVRRRGQEARLRCSPMKGHSHVYWYRQLPEEGLKFMVYLQKENIIDESGMPKERFSAEFPKEGPSILRIQQVVRGDSAAYFCASSPRTGGLETQYFGPGTRLLVL.

The chain carries TRBV5-1 and TRBJ2-5, with D perhaps matching TRBD1 (6 bases). The CDR3 totals 15 residues. The V gene lost 4 bases and the J gene lost 2 bases, with 15 bases spanning the gap. Per the germline V gene, CDR1 is SGHRS and CDR2 is YFSETQ. CDR3 in DNA: TGCGCCAGCAGCCAAACAGGGAATCCACAAGAGACCCAGTACTTC. It encodes CASSQTGNPQETQYF.

The J gene is TRBJ1-3, the V gene TRBV7-9, with D hard to call. Germline lookup yields CDR1 SEHNR and CDR2 FQNEAQ (reference sequence). Trimming pared 3 bases from V and 2 bases from J, leaving 8 bases between. The length of the CDR3 is 14 residues. For the CDR3, the DNA is TGTGCCAGCAGCTTTCGCGGGGCTGGAAACACCATATATTTT. This encodes CASSFRGAGNTIYF.

The rearrangement uses TRBV9 and TRBJ2-1; no firm D call. Germline CDR1 reads SGDLS; CDR2 reads YYNGEE. CDR3 length: 15 amino acids. V was cut by 4 bases and J by 0 bases, with 11 bases left in between. The CDR3, as DNA: TGTGCCAGCAGCAGCGACCCCAGCTCCTACAATGAGCAGTTCTTC. Translated: CASSSDPSSYNEQFF.

The chain joins TRBV5-5 to TRBJ2-7; tentative D call: TRBD1 (5 bases). Germline V gene sequence: CDR1 SGHKS, CDR2 YYEKEE (reference sequence). This CDR3 comprises 13 residues. Trimming cost V 3 bases and J 6 bases, with 13 bases left between them. The CDR3 spells CASSSDQQGEQYF. CDR3 nucleotides: TGTGCCAGCAGCTCGGACCAGCAGGGCGAGCAGTACTTC.

The J gene is TRBJ2-1, the V gene TRBV9, with 7 bases aligning to TRBD1. There are 13 residues in the CDR3. V lost 0 bases and J lost 6; bases outside the gene matches: 0. The germline gives CDR1 SGDLS, CDR2 YYNGEE. The CDR3 coding sequence is TGTGCCAGCAGCGTAGGGACAGGCAATGAGCAGTTCTTC. It translates to CASSVGTGNEQFF.

The gene calls are TRBV9 and TRBJ2-1; D not certain. The CDR3 is 15 amino acids. Trimming pared 0 bases from V and 9 bases from J, leaving 16 bases between. Per the germline V gene, CDR1 is SGDLS and CDR2 is YYNGEE. CDR3 residues: CASSVGSTSDTEQFF. CDR3 nucleotide sequence: TGTGCCAGCAGCGTAGGGTCTACCTCCGACACTGAGCAGTTCTTC.